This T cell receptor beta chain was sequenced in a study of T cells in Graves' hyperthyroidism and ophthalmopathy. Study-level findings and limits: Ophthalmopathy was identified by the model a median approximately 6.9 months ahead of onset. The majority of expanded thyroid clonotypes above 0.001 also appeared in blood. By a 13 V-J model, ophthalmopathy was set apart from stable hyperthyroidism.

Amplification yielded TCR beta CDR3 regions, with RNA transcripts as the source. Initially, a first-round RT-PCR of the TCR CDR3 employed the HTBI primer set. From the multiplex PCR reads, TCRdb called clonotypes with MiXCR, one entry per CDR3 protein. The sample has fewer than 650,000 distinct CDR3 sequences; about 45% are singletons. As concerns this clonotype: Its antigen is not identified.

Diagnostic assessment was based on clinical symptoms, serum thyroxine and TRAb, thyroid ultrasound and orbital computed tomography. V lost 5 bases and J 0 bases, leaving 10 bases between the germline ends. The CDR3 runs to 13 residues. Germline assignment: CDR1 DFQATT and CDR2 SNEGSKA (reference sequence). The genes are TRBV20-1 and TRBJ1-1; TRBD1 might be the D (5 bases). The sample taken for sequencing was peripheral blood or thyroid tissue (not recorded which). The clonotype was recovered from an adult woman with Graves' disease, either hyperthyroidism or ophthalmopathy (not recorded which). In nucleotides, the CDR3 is TGCAGTGCTCGGGAGGGGATGAACACTGAAGCTTTCTTT. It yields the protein CSAREGMNTEAFF.